A selection of T cell receptor beta chains follows, all from one sample in a study of blood T cell repertoires in COVID-19. Assay: immunoSEQ multiplex PCR; the TCRdb copy retains only in-frame clones and omits some. The sample lists a few hundred thousand clones; roughly four fifths were seen once. The sample was PBMCs or T cells enriched from blood (not recorded which). The receptor source for this set is a woman between 45 and 60 years old who had recovered from COVID-19. The CDR3 runs from the conserved cysteine through the conserved F or W. Expanded clones are given a class, and other clones once, few, many or no size at all.

cdr3_aa,clone_size,v_call,j_call
CASSQDYRGDIVAEAFF,-,TRBV4-2,TRBJ1-1
CAWSVLRSLTQQGTEAFF,-,TRBV30,TRBJ1-1
CASKHNRGPTEAFF,-,TRBV28,TRBJ1-1
CASKRDADSPLHF,few,TRBV6-5,TRBJ1-6
CASSFDLDFNEQFF,-,TRBV5-4,TRBJ2-1
CASSPRGSFYEQYF,-,TRBV7-9,TRBJ2-7
CASSFAAGELADTQYF,-,TRBV5-1,TRBJ2-3
CASSIRGQGSYNEQFF,-,TRBV5-5,TRBJ2-1
CASSSQGTGELFF,-,TRBV5-1,TRBJ2-2
CASSHAGQGPEAFF,-,TRBV4-1,TRBJ1-1
CASSPGGFDTEAFF,-,TRBV18,TRBJ1-1
CASSRDRSGSPLHF,once,TRBV5-8,TRBJ1-6
CASSLRGANTQYF,-,TRBV5-4,TRBJ2-3
CASSPQAGSYNEQFF,-,TRBV14,TRBJ2-1
CASSQGLGGNGYTF,few,TRBV3-1/TRBV3-2,TRBJ1-2
CASSLGQATQPDTQYF,-,TRBV9,TRBJ2-3
CASSEGAGGEKLFF,-,TRBV19,TRBJ1-4
CATSRGQVNEKLFF,-,TRBV15,TRBJ1-4
CASSPFWGEMNTEAFF,-,TRBV7-9,TRBJ1-1
CASSLAQGNQPQHF,-,TRBV7-6,TRBJ1-5
CASSLGTSGIAASTDTQYF,once,TRBV5-1,TRBJ2-3
CASSPPAGVMDTQYF,-,TRBV5-6,TRBJ2-3
CASSTTGFDQYF,-,TRBV6-6,TRBJ2-4
CASSIRAGVSYEQYF,-,TRBV19,TRBJ2-7
CASSLGGGGPAPMRGYTF,once,TRBV13,TRBJ1-2
CASSRSGANYGYTF,-,TRBV4-3,TRBJ1-2
CASSLGGRTNEKLFF,-,TRBV5-4,TRBJ1-4
CASSLQGKGQPQHF,-,TRBV5-1,TRBJ1-5
CASSEPPDRNSYEQYF,-,TRBV6-1,TRBJ2-7
CASSPLLARYQPQHF,-,TRBV6-5,TRBJ1-5
CASSLDRGLLYYGYTF,-,TRBV7-9,TRBJ1-2
CASSLEAGQGDQPQHF,-,TRBV11-2,TRBJ1-5
CASSFGLYGEYEQYF,-,TRBV27,TRBJ2-7
CASSLETPVGDYGYTF,once,TRBV5-1,TRBJ1-2
CASSNLGASGGYGYTF,-,TRBV5-8,TRBJ1-2